This T cell receptor (beta chain) was identified in a study of CD8 T cells in ankylosing spondylitis. MiXCR was run by TCRdb on the 5' RACE reads, yielding one entry per CDR3 protein. Of 230,000 or so distinct CDR3 sequences listed, about 24% are singletons. This clonotype was detected many times. Antigen specificity is unknown. Study-level results: A TCR beta motif of several highly homologous variants appeared characteristic of ankylosing spondylitis blood. As for the disease-linked clones, they showed a CD8+ phenotype and occurred at relatively low frequencies in peripheral blood.

V gave up 7 bases and J gave up 0 bases, with 10 bases separating them. The CDR3 loop spans 14 amino acids. This rearrangement joins TRBV12-3 or TRBV12-4 to TRBJ2-1; D unclear. Sequencing input: blood, either unsorted or a sorted T cell fraction (not recorded which). The receptor's source is a male donor with ankylosing spondylitis or in good health (not recorded which). The CDR3 DNA reads as TGTGCCAGCAAACTACAGAGCTCCTACAATGAGCAGTTCTTC. It encodes CASKLQSSYNEQFF.